This T cell receptor beta chain was sequenced for a study of breast tumors, draining lymph nodes, adjacent tissues. TCRdb ran MiXCR on the multiplex PCR reads and lists one entry per CDR3 protein. Here the sample spans 150,000 to 200,000 distinct CDR3 sequences, approximately 33% being singletons. This clonotype has at least ten counts. Breast cancer patients provided tissue from their axillary draining lymph nodes. Material: axillary lymph node tissue. The TCR was taken from a female donor with breast cancer. Some clones in this sample may be carry-over from other donors' samples.

The CDR3 protein is CASSQDKAGFYNSPLHF. The CDR3 region has the DNA TGTGCCAGCAGCCAAGATAAGGCAGGGTTCTATAATTCACCCCTCCACTTT. The V gene is TRBV3-1, the J gene TRBJ1-6; the D gene is possibly TRBD1 (5 bases). Germline V gene data show CDR1 as LGHDT and CDR2 as YNNKEL (reference sequence). V was cut by 0 bases and J by 3 bases, with 12 bases left in between. This CDR3 is built from 17 residues.